Shown below are 16 T cell receptor beta chains from a single sample sequenced in a study of early T cells in non-severe SARS-CoV-2 infection. TCRdb re-analysed the 5' RACE reads in MiXCR, keeping a single row per CDR3 protein. The sample holds 90,000 to 100,000 distinct CDR3 sequences, around 14% seen once. Sequencing used whole blood. These TCRs come from an adult who was a healthcare worker with PCR-confirmed SARS-CoV-2 infection or an uninfected control (not recorded which).

Regarding this clonotype: Since a much larger clone is just one base distant, this may be a read error. The V call is TRBV20-1, the J call TRBJ2-3; D may be TRBD1 (5 bases). Germline V gene sequence: CDR1 DFQATT, CDR2 SNEGSKA (reference sequence). The CDR3 has 13 residues. The CDR3 protein is CSGKGPGTDTKYF. The DNA of the CDR3 is TGCAGTGGGAAGGGGCCGGGCACAGATACGAAGTATTTT.

This clonotype was seen at least ten times. J is TRBJ2-7 and V is TRBV28; 10 bases agree with TRBD1. The length of the CDR3 is 17 residues. The germline V gene encodes CDR1 MDHEN and CDR2 SYDVKM. V lost 3 bases and J lost 0; bases outside the gene matches: 8. The CDR3 nucleotides read TGTGCCAGCAGTTTGGTTTTAGGGACAGGGGTCTCCTACGAGCAGTACTTC. It specifies CASSLVLGTGVSYEQYF.

The V gene is TRBV10-3, the J gene TRBJ1-4, with no clear D. CDR1 ENHRY and CDR2 SYGVKD come from the germline V gene. The CDR3 is 13 amino acids. With 5 bases removed from V and 5 bases from J, the gap between germline ends came to 9 bases. In DNA form, the CDR3 reads TGTGCCATCAGTAGGACCAGAAATGAAAAACTGTTTTTT. It codes for CAISRTRNEKLFF.

This clonotype was found a few times. The J gene is TRBJ2-3, the V gene TRBV6-1; no definite D call. Germline lookup yields CDR1 MNHNS and CDR2 SASEGT. V was pared by 5 bases and J by 1 base, with 16 bases between. The CDR3 is 16 amino acids. The DNA for the CDR3 is TGTGCCAGCAGTTCGGCTGGTTTCTGGGGCACAGATACGCAGTATTTT. This gives the protein CASSSAGFWGTDTQYF.

This clonotype was picked up many times. The chain joins TRBV4-1 to TRBJ2-5, with D maybe TRBD2 (5 bases). The CDR3 extends over 13 amino acids. V lost 3 bases to trimming and J lost 4 bases, with 9 bases between them. Germline assignment: CDR1 MGHRA and CDR2 YSYEKL. DNA of the CDR3: TGCGCCAGCAGCCACAGCGGTTCAGAGACCCAGTACTTC. Residues: CASSHSGSETQYF.

The rearrangement uses TRBV5-4 and TRBJ2-5; D call uncertain. Germline V gene lookup returns CDR1 SGHNT and CDR2 YYREEE (reference sequence). The V end lost 1 base, the J end lost 5 bases, and 9 bases lay between the germline ends. CDR3 length: 13 residues. The CDR3 nucleotides are TGTGCCAGCAGCTTGACATCGTTTGAGACCCAGTACTTC. Translated, it gives CASSLTSFETQYF.

V and J are TRBV6-2 or TRBV6-3 and TRBJ2-7; D is perhaps TRBD1 or TRBD2 (6 bases each). CDR3 length: 15 amino acids. Trimming left V 7 bases short and J 0 bases short, with 16 bases between. Germline V lookup: CDR1 MNHEY, CDR2 SVGEGT. CDR3 nucleotides: TGTGCCAGCACCCTAAGGGGGGACGGCTCCTACGAGCAGTACTTC. Residues: CASTLRGDGSYEQYF.

This clonotype was detected many times. The chain uses TRBV20-1 and TRBJ2-1, with D maybe TRBD2 (5 bases). V lost 5 bases to trimming and J lost 1 base, with 21 bases between them. The CDR3 has 17 amino acids. CDR1 DFQATT and CDR2 SNEGSKA come from the germline V gene (reference sequence). The CDR3, as DNA: TGCAGTGCTCCACGGACGCTCCACCGGGGATCCTACAATGAGCAGTTCTTC. Residues: CSAPRTLHRGSYNEQFF.

This clonotype was seen at least ten times. This sequence joins TRBV6-5 and TRBJ1-6; weak D call: TRBD1 (5 bases). V lost 0 bases and J 8 bases, leaving 8 bases between the germline ends. Germline V gene data show CDR1 as MNHEY and CDR2 as SVGAGI. The CDR3 runs 14 residues. The CDR3: CASSYSPGDSPLHF. CDR3 sequence (DNA): TGTGCCAGCAGTTACTCACCGGGGGATTCACCCCTCCACTTT.

This clonotype has more than one count but fewer than ten. This chain uses TRBV6-1 with TRBJ1-4, with D hard to call. The V gene lost 5 bases and the J gene lost 0 bases, with 10 bases spanning the gap. This CDR3 is built from 15 residues. Looked up from germline, CDR1 is MNHNS and CDR2 is SASEGT. This CDR3 reads CASSFRPSTNEKLFF. In DNA form, the CDR3 reads TGTGCCAGCAGTTTCCGACCTTCAACTAATGAAAAACTGTTTTTT.

This clonotype appeared a few times. The chain joins TRBV7-2 to TRBJ2-5; D uncertain. The CDR3 totals 12 residues. CDR1 SGHTA and CDR2 FQGNSA come from the germline V gene. Trimming pared 5 bases from V and 4 bases from J, leaving 8 bases between. CDR3 sequence: CASSVLRETQYF. DNA for the CDR3: TGTGCCAGCAGCGTACTCAGAGAGACCCAGTACTTC.

This clonotype has a count of ten or more. The chain is built from TRBV11-2 and TRBJ2-1; TRBD2 agrees at 10 bases. The CDR3 runs 15 residues. Per germline, CDR1 SGHAT and CDR2 FQNNGV. Trimming at V came to 5 bases and at J to 0 bases, leaving 1 base not matched to a gene. CDR3 DNA: TGTGCCAGCAGCGGACTAGCGGACTCCTACAATGAGCAGTTCTTC. Protein sequence: CASSGLADSYNEQFF.

This sequence joins TRBV5-6 and TRBJ2-1; TRBD2 is a possible D gene (7 bases). The CDR3 is made up of 16 amino acids. V shed 0 bases and J shed 5 bases, with 15 bases lying between them. CDR1 is SGHDT, CDR2 YYEEEE, per germline. CDR3 loop: CASSLAAGAFDNEQFF. The CDR3 bases are TGTGCCAGCAGCTTGGCCGCGGGGGCTTTCGACAATGAGCAGTTCTTC.

This clonotype has only a few counts. The chain joins TRBV6-6 to TRBJ1-6, with D possibly matching TRBD1 (6 bases). In germline, CDR1 is MNHNY, CDR2 SVGAGI (reference sequence). Trimming took off 6 bases at V and 7 bases at J, with 13 bases between the two ends. This CDR3 comprises 14 residues. CDR3 DNA: TGTGCCAGCAGACCACAGGGAATAAATTCACCCCTCCACTTT. Its protein product is CASRPQGINSPLHF.

This clonotype appeared many times. This chain joins TRBV29-1 and TRBJ2-2, with a possible D match to TRBD2 (6 bases). CDR3 length equals 14 residues. CDR1 SQVTM and CDR2 ANQGSEA come from the germline V gene. V was trimmed by 6 bases and J by 7 bases, leaving 18 bases between them. CDR3 coding DNA: TGCAGCGTGGAACAACCCACGGGGGTCGGGGAGCTGTTTTTT. Protein sequence: CSVEQPTGVGELFF.

The CDR3: CSVEGRGLTSYEQYF. The CDR3 coding sequence is TGCAGCGTTGAGGGCAGGGGGTTGACCTCCTACGAGCAGTACTTC. The rearrangement joins TRBV29-1 to TRBJ2-7; 7 positions match TRBD1. Germline CDR1 is SQVTM and CDR2 is ANQGSEA. CDR3 size: 15 residues. The V segment lost 3 bases and the J segment 0 bases; nucleotides outside the gene matches: 8.